The 30 T cell receptor beta chains below come from one sample, sequenced in a study of T-cell memory formation after mild COVID-19. TCRdb used MiXCR to reprocess the 5' RACE reads, holding one entry per CDR3 protein. The sample yields fewer than 150,000 distinct CDR3 sequences, around 14% seen once. Sample: PBMCs or a T cell subset sorted from them (not recorded which). These receptors were collected from an adult woman who had mild COVID-19 (a few samples of this study predate the infection). Cell type and time point are not known.

This clonotype was seen at least ten times. The chain joins TRBV4-1 to TRBJ2-1; 8 positions agree with TRBD2. CDR3 size: 17 residues. V was clipped by 0 bases and J by 0 bases; unmatched bases: 4. Looked up from germline, CDR1 is MGHRA and CDR2 is YSYEKL. The CDR3 bases are TGCGCCAGCAGCCAAGATCAGAGCGGGAGCTCCTACAATGAGCAGTTCTTC. Its protein is CASSQDQSGSSYNEQFF.

V gene TRBV4-1 combines with J gene TRBJ1-1; tentative D call: TRBD1 (6 bases). The germline V gene has CDR1 MGHRA and CDR2 YSYEKL. There are 17 residues in the CDR3. V lost 0 bases to trimming and J lost 3 bases, with 17 bases between them. The CDR3 loop reads CASSQDVGGRGDTEAFF. Here the CDR3 DNA reads TGCGCCAGCAGCCAAGATGTGGGGGGCCGAGGGGACACTGAAGCTTTCTTT.

The genes are TRBV7-9 and TRBJ1-6; TRBD1 aligns across 9 bases. J gave up 8 bases and V 5 bases, and 7 bases lay outside the gene matches. Germline CDR1 and CDR2: SEHNR and FQNEAQ (reference sequence). The CDR3 contains 15 residues. CDR3 sequence (DNA): TGTGCCAGCAGCAAACAGGGGGCCGGTTATTCACCCCTCCACTTT. Amino acid sequence: CASSKQGAGYSPLHF.

The sample holds a few counts of this clonotype. The CDR3 nucleotides read TGCAGCGTTGCGGGACAGAACTACAATGAGCAGTTCTTC. Its protein is CSVAGQNYNEQFF. J is TRBJ2-1 and V is TRBV29-1; 7 bases are shared with TRBD1. J was trimmed by 3 bases and V by 4 bases; bases with no gene match: 3. This CDR3 has 13 amino acids. In germline, CDR1 is SQVTM, CDR2 ANQGSEA.

This clonotype has only one observation. V usage is TRBV2 and J usage is TRBJ1-5; weak D call: TRBD1 (6 bases). The CDR3 consists of 16 residues. Trimming left V 5 bases short and J 7 bases short, with 21 bases between. Per germline, CDR1 SNHLY and CDR2 FYNNEI. CDR3 in amino acids: CASSLPRGGIEQPQHF. Here the CDR3 DNA reads TGTGCCAGCAGTCTCCCTAGGGGGGGGATAGAGCAGCCCCAGCATTTT. Complete variable domain (other parts from reference TRBV2 and TRBJ1-5): EPEVTQTPSHQVTQMGQEVILRCVPISNHLYFYWYRQILGQKVEFLVSFYNNEISEKSEIFDDQFSVERPDGSNFTLKIRSTKLEDSAMYFCASSLPRGGIEQPQHFGDGTRLSIL.

The rearrangement links TRBV7-9 to TRBJ2-3; 10 positions match TRBD2. Germline V lookup: CDR1 SEHNR, CDR2 FQNEAQ (reference sequence). This CDR3 contains 18 residues. The V gene end was trimmed by 4 bases and the J gene end by 4 bases; junction bases not matched to a gene: 14. As DNA, the CDR3 is TGTGCCAGCAGCTCCCCCACCTTAGCGGGAGGCGGGGCAGATACGCAGTATTTT. It yields the protein CASSSPTLAGGGADTQYF.

The chain uses TRBV29-1 and TRBJ1-1, with D unclear. The length of the CDR3 is 13 residues. Trimming shortened V by 3 bases and J by 4 bases, and 12 bases separated the two germline ends. Germline CDR1 and CDR2: SQVTM and ANQGSEA. The CDR3 loop is CSVDHGWGTEAFF. The CDR3 DNA reads TGCAGCGTTGACCACGGGTGGGGCACTGAAGCTTTCTTT. The complete variable domain, with remaining parts taken from reference TRBV29-1 and TRBJ1-1, reads SAVISQKPSRDICQRGTSLTIQCQVDSQVTMMFWYRQQPGQSLTLIATANQGSEATYESGFVIDKFPISRPNLTFSTLTVSNMSPEDSSIYLCSVDHGWGTEAFFGQGTRLTVV.

This clonotype occurred a few times. V is TRBV5-1 and J is TRBJ1-1; 8 positions match TRBD1. There are 14 residues in the CDR3. J was trimmed by 3 bases and V by 4 bases; bases with no gene match: 5. From germline, CDR1 is SGHRS and CDR2 YFSETQ. CDR3 DNA sequence: TGCGCCAGCAGCGCCGGACAGGGATACACTGAAGCTTTCTTT. This codes for CASSAGQGYTEAFF.

V and J are TRBV20-1 and TRBJ1-1, with 11 bases matching TRBD1. The CDR3 runs 14 residues. V lost 6 bases and J lost 3; bases outside the gene matches: 6. CDR1 DFQATT and CDR2 SNEGSKA come from the germline V gene (reference sequence). CDR3 in DNA: TGCAGTGCAACCAAGGACAGGGGGCACACTGAAGCTTTCTTT. Its protein is CSATKDRGHTEAFF.

The J gene is TRBJ2-1, the V gene TRBV4-1; tentatively, D is TRBD2 (6 bases). Trimming shortened V by 0 bases and J by 8 bases, and 17 bases separated the two germline ends. CDR1 and CDR2 (germline): MGHRA, YSYEKL. CDR3 length: 16 residues. The CDR3 nucleotides are TGCGCCAGCAGCCAAGACGCGTGGGAGGAGTTTTATGAGCAGTTCTTC. Its protein product is CASSQDAWEEFYEQFF.

The rearrangement joins TRBV20-1 to TRBJ2-2; D might be TRBD1 (6 bases). The CDR3 runs to 13 residues. Trimming shortened V by 5 bases and J by 5 bases, and 12 bases separated the two germline ends. The germline V gene encodes CDR1 DFQATT and CDR2 SNEGSKA (reference sequence). The CDR3 DNA reads as TGCAGTGCTCACTCCAGGGGAACCGGGGAGCTGTTTTTT. Protein: CSAHSRGTGELFF.

This clonotype was seen more than once but under ten times. The chain employs TRBV7-8 and TRBJ2-1; TRBD2 agrees at 13 bases. CDR3 length: 15 amino acids. Germline lookup yields CDR1 SGHVS and CDR2 FQNEAQ. The trim removed 5 bases at V and 6 bases at J, leaving 4 bases unmatched. CDR3 in DNA: TGTGCCAGCAGCCCACTAGCGGGGGGGCCCAATGAGCAGTTCTTC. Protein sequence: CASSPLAGGPNEQFF.

Only a few counts were recorded for this clonotype. The chain joins TRBV4-1 to TRBJ2-7, with TRBD2 identical over 7 bases. Looked up from germline, CDR1 is MGHRA and CDR2 is YSYEKL. The trim removed 5 bases at V and 5 bases at J, leaving 21 bases unmatched. CDR3 size: 18 residues. CDR3 sequence: CASSSGWAAGDSSHEQYF. CDR3 coding DNA: TGCGCCAGCAGCTCTGGCTGGGCTGCGGGGGATAGTTCCCACGAGCAGTACTTC.

V usage is TRBV7-9 and J usage is TRBJ2-1; tentative D call: TRBD2 (6 bases). Trimming cost V 5 bases and J 6 bases, with 17 bases left between them. The CDR3 sequence is 15 residues long. Germline lookup yields CDR1 SEHNR and CDR2 FQNEAQ (reference sequence). The CDR3 DNA is TGTGCCAGCAGCAGTCCCCTAGCGTTTTCCAATGAGCAGTTCTTC. Its protein product is CASSSPLAFSNEQFF.

The rearrangement joins TRBV7-9 to TRBJ2-7; D not resolved. CDR1 and CDR2 from the germline V gene are SEHNR and FQNEAQ (reference sequence). This CDR3 spans 11 amino acids. Trimming took 2 bases from V and 6 from J, leaving 5 bases between them. CDR3 DNA: TGTGCCAGCAGCTTATTCGGCGAGCAGTACTTC. As protein: CASSLFGEQYF.

DNA of the CDR3: TGCGCCAGCAGCTCGGATCAGGGGGGCCATGGCTACACCTTC. Translation: CASSSDQGGHGYTF. The chain is built from TRBV5-1 and TRBJ1-2, with TRBD1 identical over 7 bases. CDR1 is SGHRS and CDR2 is YFSETQ in the germline V gene. Unmatched junction bases numbered 8, after V lost 3 bases and J lost 6 bases. There are 14 residues in the CDR3.

This clonotype turned up a few times. This chain uses TRBV29-1 with TRBJ2-7; possible D gene TRBD1, 7 bases. The CDR3 length is 12 residues. From germline, CDR1 is SQVTM and CDR2 ANQGSEA. Trimming removed 6 bases at V and 3 bases at J, with 12 bases between. The DNA of the CDR3 is TGCAGCGTGGAGGGGACAGACTACGAGCAGTACTTC. Protein product: CSVEGTDYEQYF.

The V and J genes are TRBV5-1 and TRBJ1-1; D is undetermined. V lost 0 bases, J lost 6 bases, and 9 bases lay in between. Per the germline V gene, CDR1 is SGHRS and CDR2 is YFSETQ. The CDR3 sequence is 13 residues long. CDR3 in DNA: TGCGCCAGCAGCTTGGGGGCAACCGCTGAAGCTTTCTTT. Encoded protein: CASSLGATAEAFF. Combining the CDR3 with reference TRBV5-1 and TRBJ1-1 gives the whole variable domain KAGVTQTPRYLIKTRGQQVTLSCSPISGHRSVSWYQQTPGQGLQFLFEYFSETQRNKGNFPGRFSGRQFSNSRSEMNVSTLELGDSALYLCASSLGATAEAFFGQGTRLTVV.

This clonotype was recorded a few times. The V gene is TRBV7-8, the J gene TRBJ2-1; 7 nucleotides match TRBD2. The CDR3 runs to 13 residues. CDR1 and CDR2 from the germline V gene are SGHVS and FQNEAQ. V trimming: 5 bases; J trimming: 9 bases; junction bases outside the gene matches: 7. CDR3 in amino acids: CASSLGGAAEQFF. In nucleotides, the CDR3 is TGTGCCAGCAGCCTGGGAGGGGCGGCTGAGCAGTTCTTC. Filled out from reference TRBV7-8 and TRBJ2-1, the complete variable domain reads GAGVSQSPRYKVAKRGQDVALRCDPISGHVSLFWYQQALGQGPEFLTYFQNEAQLDKSGLPSDRFFAERPEGSVSTLKIQRTQQEDSAVYLCASSLGGAAEQFFGPGTRLTVL.

The chain has TRBV9 and TRBJ1-2; no definite D call. Germline CDR1 SGDLS, CDR2 YYNGEE. V was shortened by 6 bases and J by 0 bases, with 12 bases between the two germline ends. The CDR3 is 14 amino acids. DNA for the CDR3: TGTGCCAGCACCTTCGAAGTGACTAACTATGGCTACACCTTC. Protein sequence: CASTFEVTNYGYTF.

The chain employs TRBV5-1 and TRBJ2-7, with D possibly TRBD1 on 5 matching bases. Germline V gene lookup returns CDR1 SGHRS and CDR2 YFSETQ. CDR3 length: 14 amino acids. Deletions cut 4 bases from V and 2 bases from J, with 13 bases between. The CDR3 here is CASSLDPGTYEQYF. CDR3 bases: TGCGCCAGCAGCCTGGATCCAGGGACCTACGAGCAGTACTTC.

The chain links TRBV4-3 to TRBJ2-1; 11 nucleotides agree with TRBD2. Germline CDR1 LGHNA, CDR2 YSLEER. J was trimmed by 0 bases and V by 3 bases; bases with no gene match: 4. The CDR3 is 17 amino acids. CDR3 loop: CASSHRLAGSSYNEQFF. CDR3 coding DNA: TGCGCCAGCAGCCATCGACTAGCGGGAAGCTCCTACAATGAGCAGTTCTTC.

The sample holds many counts of this clonotype. This chain connects TRBV15 to TRBJ2-4; a possible D gene is TRBD1 (6 bases). CDR1 is LNHNV and CDR2 is YYDKDF in the germline V gene (reference sequence). This CDR3 region has 16 residues. V was cut by 5 bases and J by 0 bases, with 14 bases left in between. The CDR3 DNA sequence: TGTGCCACCAGCCCTCGGGACATTTTAGCCAAAAACATTCAGTACTTC. It encodes CATSPRDILAKNIQYF.

In its sample, this clonotype was seen a few times. The rearrangement uses TRBV4-1 and TRBJ1-5, with a possible D match to TRBD1 (5 bases). The V and J ends lost 5 bases and 0 bases respectively, with 5 bases between them. Germline CDR1 is MGHRA and CDR2 is YSYEKL. The CDR3 runs to 13 residues. Written as DNA, the CDR3 is TGCGCCAGCAGCGGGGGTAGCAATCAGCCCCAGCATTTT. This translates into CASSGGSNQPQHF.

This chain links TRBV29-1 with TRBJ2-5; 12 bases line up with TRBD2. CDR1 is SQVTM, CDR2 ANQGSEA, per germline. CDR3 length: 18 residues. The ends lost 2 bases at V and 1 base at J; junction bases unmatched: 11. CDR3 bases: TGCAGCGTTGAACCCTGGACAGGGGGACTAGCGGGCCAAGAGACCCAGTACTTC. Residues: CSVEPWTGGLAGQETQYF.

The V gene is TRBV5-1, the J gene TRBJ1-2, with 8 nucleotides matching TRBD1. This CDR3 contains 17 residues. The germline CDR1 and CDR2 sequences are SGHRS and YFSETQ. With 2 bases clipped from V and 4 bases from J, the junction kept 13 bases outside the gene matches. The CDR3 DNA follows: TGCGCCAGCAGCTTTGGCGTGGAGACAGGGGACTTCTATGGCTACACCTTC. Translating gives CASSFGVETGDFYGYTF.

This clonotype has a single count. The chain has TRBV5-1 and TRBJ1-1, with TRBD1 identical over 7 bases. Germline V gives CDR1 SGHRS, CDR2 YFSETQ. CDR3 length: 15 residues. After removal of 3 bases from V and 7 bases from J, the junction contained 12 bases not matched to a gene. CDR3 bases: TGCGCCAGCAGCTCCCGGGACAGCATATCCGATGAAGCTTTCTTT. It specifies CASSSRDSISDEAFF.

The J gene is TRBJ2-7, the V gene TRBV10-3; TRBD2 matches at 10 bases. Trimming at V came to 11 bases and at J to 3 bases, leaving 7 bases not matched to a gene. This CDR3 has 13 residues. The germline gives CDR1 ENHRY, CDR2 SYGVKD. CDR3 loop: CASASGSLYEQYF. In DNA form, the CDR3 reads TGTGCCTCAGCTAGCGGGAGCCTCTACGAGCAGTACTTC.

This clonotype has only a few counts. The chain couples TRBV20-1 to TRBJ2-3; D is possibly TRBD2 (6 bases). V gave up 5 bases and J gave up 6 bases, with 21 bases separating them. The CDR3 is made up of 15 amino acids. Germline V CDR1 and CDR2: DFQATT, SNEGSKA (reference sequence). This CDR3 reads CSAPYPRDSWDTQYF. The CDR3 nucleotides are TGCAGTGCTCCCTACCCCCGGGACTCGTGGGATACGCAGTATTTT.

V is TRBV9 and J is TRBJ2-2; 11 bases line up with TRBD2. J was trimmed by 4 bases and V by 4 bases; bases with no gene match: 6. Germline V gene lookup returns CDR1 SGDLS and CDR2 YYNGEE. The CDR3 loop spans 16 amino acids. CDR3 nucleotides: TGTGCCAGCAGCCCTCTGCTAGCGGGAGGCACCGGGGAGCTGTTTTTT. It yields the protein CASSPLLAGGTGELFF.